The clone carrying this TCR beta chain was detected many times. Its antigen is as yet unknown. The V and J ends lost 4 bases and 1 base, in that order; junction bases with no gene match: 7. CDR3 size: 15 residues. Per the germline V gene, CDR1 is SGHRS and CDR2 is YFSETQ. Libraries of TCR beta came from iRepertoire HTBI primers plus Arm-PCR of CDR3 regions. Each CDR3 protein gets one entry after TCRdb re-called the multiplex PCR reads with MiXCR. Of about 560,000 distinct CDR3 sequences in the sample, about 16% were seen once. The data were obtained in a study of regulatory T cells in long-lasting Graves disease. Study observations and caveats: Exclusively peripheral blood, rather than thyroid tissue, was studied. Persistent disease exhibited a predilection for TRBV28, TRBJ1-2 and TRBJ2-5. New patients shared about 880 public clonotypes, fewer than the 2,500 to 3,000 shared by persistent patients.

Specified time point: newly diagnosed GD, antithyroid drugs for less than 3 months. There was RNA extracted from PBMCs, and the TCR library was made from it. The same sample was also used in a study of T cells in Graves' hyperthyroidism and ophthalmopathy. As reported in that work: Diagnoses were made from clinical symptoms, serum measures (thyroxine and TRAb), thyroid ultrasound and orbital computed tomography.

This specimen consisted of peripheral blood mononuclear cells (PBMCs), obtained at new diagnosis, from a patient treated with antithyroid drugs. This clonotype was sampled from a man younger than 35 with Graves disease. The chain has TRBV5-1 and TRBJ1-1; 7 bases line up with TRBD1. CDR3: CASSLYRGSNTEAFF. In DNA, the CDR3 is TGCGCCAGCAGCCTCTACAGGGGTTCGAACACTGAAGCTTTCTTT. Based on the CDR3 plus reference TRBV5-1 and TRBJ1-1, the full variable domain is KAGVTQTPRYLIKTRGQQVTLSCSPISGHRSVSWYQQTPGQGLQFLFEYFSETQRNKGNFPGRFSGRQFSNSRSEMNVSTLELGDSALYLCASSLYRGSNTEAFFGQGTRLTVV.